Listed below are T cell receptor beta chains from one sample, sequenced in a study of T cell responses to AZD1222 COVID-19 vaccine. The protocol was immunoSEQ multiplex PCR, while the TCRdb copy is restricted to in-frame clones and leaves out a portion. The data contain around 140,000 clones, around 94% of them singletons. The source was peripheral blood, collected after recovery from COVID-19. These receptor sequences come from an adult who had recovered from COVID-19. The conserved cysteine and the conserved F or W are not part of the CDR3 here.

TRBV28	14	TRBJ1-5	ASSYPGVVDNQPQH
TRBV6-1	14	TRBJ2-2	ASSEKIGQNTGELF
TRBV7-3	15	TRBJ1-2	ASSRLVLQGGFYGYT
TRBV30	14	TRBJ2-7	AWTIGGPGGTYEQY
TRBV7-8	14	TRBJ2-7	ASSLVWADRGNEQY
TRBV7-9	13	TRBJ2-3	ASSSGRTTTDTQY
TRBV3-1/TRBV3-2	13	TRBJ2-5	ASSQDRGPQETQY
TRBV6-5	9	TRBJ2-2	ASMGLGELF
TRBV27	11	TRBJ1-2	ASRPGQGYGYT
TRBV5-1	13	TRBJ1-3	ASSVSGTVGNTIY
TRBV4-1	14	TRBJ1-5	ASSPELPVGNQPQH
TRBV20-1	11	TRBJ1-5	SASRSDNQPQH
TRBV5-1	13	TRBJ2-1	ASSDSGRAFNEQF
TRBV19	13	TRBJ2-5	ASSIGRGARETQY
TRBV18	11	TRBJ1-5	ASSPGEDQPQH
TRBV6-6	15	TRBJ2-7	ASSQFKPGQGPYEQY
TRBV5-1	9	TRBJ2-7	ASSSDYEQY
TRBV7-9	12	TRBJ2-1	ASRGQSSYNEQF
TRBV10-3	10	TRBJ2-7	ATVGSSYEQY
TRBV2	9	TRBJ2-7	ASSPFYEQY
TRBV13	12	TRBJ1-3	ASSLGRGGNTIY
TRBV28	15	TRBJ2-6	ASSSPLGESGANVLT
TRBV11-2	15	TRBJ2-5	ASSLGLAGGGKETQY
TRBV6-5	14	TRBJ2-7	ASSYLGAPRAYEQY
TRBV19	12	TRBJ1-4	ASTQQGREEKLF
TRBV28	13	TRBJ1-6	ASSFSGGATMALH
TRBV25-1	12	TRBJ2-1	ASSEIAFGDEQF
TRBV19	12	TRBJ1-1	ASSIKGTYTEAF
TRBV6-5	13	TRBJ2-3	ASSRFSSYGETQY
TRBV15	13	TRBJ2-5	ATSRDGGAQETQY
TRBV14	14	TRBJ1-3	ASSTRPLLSGNTIY
TRBV27	13	TRBJ2-4	ASSGNRVTKNIQY
TRBV19	13	TRBJ2-3	ASSSASWVGDTQY
TRBV7-9	13	TRBJ2-1	ASSMLGGGYNEQF
TRBV30	13	TRBJ1-5	AWSGGTHSNQPQH
TRBV30	11	TRBJ1-6	AWRQGVNSPLH
TRBV9	17	TRBJ2-3	ASSVDRGHTPFRTDTQY
TRBV28	13	TRBJ1-2	ASSFRWVGDGGYT
TRBV27	11	TRBJ2-7	ASSLVGEDEQY
TRBV10-3	14	TRBJ2-3	AIRSYSGRGADTQY
TRBV19	13	TRBJ2-3	ASSPQTGYTDTQY
TRBV9	11	TRBJ1-2	ASSPDRFGGYT
TRBV4-1	14	TRBJ1-4	ASSQPSGQTNEKLF
TRBV9	15	TRBJ1-1	ASSVRGQGIGDTEAF
TRBV7-8	12	TRBJ1-1	ASSPLTPVTEAF
TRBV30	9	TRBJ2-1	AWSDRNEQF
TRBV7-8	14	TRBJ2-7	ASSLTMGLASYEQY
TRBV27	13	TRBJ2-7	ASSLRDRGWYEQY
TRBV7-9	13	TRBJ2-5	ASSLLSDGSETQY
TRBV6-5	13	TRBJ1-1	ASSYHGTQNTEAF
TRBV5-4	13	TRBJ1-3	ASSLSGVSGNTIY
TRBV5-1	12	TRBJ2-7	ASSPGLGPNEQY
TRBV9	14	TRBJ2-3	ASSVGPGHSTDTQY
TRBV5-1	13	TRBJ2-3	ASSLVEVRTDTQY
TRBV3-1/TRBV3-2	14	TRBJ2-1	ASSQDKGFFSNEQF